What follows is one T cell receptor beta chain and its context. Its antigen is as yet unknown. This CDR3 has 12 residues. The V and J ends lost 4 bases and 3 bases respectively, with 4 bases between them. From germline, CDR1 is KGHSH and CDR2 LQKENI. This entry is derived from a study of OX40 agonist ivuxolimab in advanced cancers. Study-wide context: Ivuxolimab, which patients received intravenously every 2 weeks, was dosed at 0.01 to 10 mg/kg. Cancers in dose escalation were hepatocellular, melanoma, renal cell and head and neck.

Whole-study findings and limits: Fewer expanded clones were found on average in CD4+ than in CD8+ T cells. At 0.1 to 3.0 mg/kg and by week 6, CD4+ and CD8+ T cells in the blood had expanded clonally.

Method: immunoSEQ multiplex PCR; TCRdb's copy keeps in-frame clones and lacks some. The sample holds about 36,000 clones; 74% are singletons and the top ten take approximately 17%. This sequence joins TRBV18 and TRBJ1-5; no firm D call. The sequence was collected from an adult with an advanced solid tumor such as melanoma, head and neck, liver or kidney cancer. Sample: CD4+ or CD8+ T cells sorted from blood, taken in a trial of the OX40 agonist ivuxolimab. CDR3 DNA: TGTGCCAGCTCACTCCCCAATCAGCCCCAGCATTTT. Translated, it gives CASSLPNQPQHF.